These 5 T cell receptor beta chains were sequenced from one sample in a study of T-cell reconstitution after alpha-beta-depleted transplantation in children. Preparation of the TCRbeta library involved a method that used unique molecular identifiers. MiXCR was run by TCRdb on the PCR reads, yielding one entry per CDR3 protein. Counted here are about 200,000 distinct CDR3 sequences, about 8.2% occurring once; the ten biggest clones make up roughly 36%. The source material was PBMCs, mostly from graft donor cells, sampled 360 days after TCRalphabeta/CD19-depleted stem cell transplant. The receptors come from a male patient between 2 and 10 years old who had a stem cell transplant for acute myeloid leukemia, so the T cells may come from the graft donor.

CDR3 in amino acids: CATERGDTRYEQYF. DNA of the CDR3: TGTGCCACCGAGAGGGGTGATACACGCTACGAGCAGTACTTC. The chain uses TRBV10-3 and TRBJ2-7; perhaps D is TRBD1 or TRBD2 (5 bases each). Germline V gives CDR1 ENHRY, CDR2 SYGVKD. V lost 10 bases and J 3 bases, leaving 19 bases between the germline ends. The CDR3 is made up of 14 amino acids.

Only a few counts were recorded for this clonotype. The CDR3 reads CASSRSGSPGELFF. In nucleotides, the CDR3 is TGTGCCAGCAGCCGTAGCGGGAGTCCCGGGGAGCTGTTTTTT. The rearrangement links TRBV7-2 to TRBJ2-2, with 9 bases that match TRBD2. The V gene end was trimmed by 5 bases and the J gene end by 6 bases; junction bases not matched to a gene: 4. Per germline, CDR1 SGHTA and CDR2 FQGNSA. The CDR3 is made up of 14 amino acids.

Ten or more counts support this clonotype. The chain joins TRBV20-1 to TRBJ2-1; 11 nucleotides match TRBD2. This CDR3 region has 16 residues. Germline V gene sequence: CDR1 DFQATT, CDR2 SNEGSKA (reference sequence). The junction had 5 bases not matched to a gene; V was cut back by 2 bases and J by 2 bases. The CDR3 DNA is TGCAGTGCTAGAAAGGGTAGCGGGGGGGCCTACAATGAGCAGTTCTTC. This translates into CSARKGSGGAYNEQFF.

V and J are TRBV3-1 and TRBJ2-4, with D perhaps being TRBD1 or TRBD2 (5 bases each). The germline V and J ends were trimmed by 6 bases and 3 bases, with 9 bases remaining between them. The CDR3 loop spans 13 amino acids. Per the germline V gene, CDR1 is LGHDT and CDR2 is YNNKEL (reference sequence). CDR3 in amino acids: CASSRDVKNIQYF. As DNA, the CDR3 is TGTGCCAGCAGTAGGGACGTCAAAAACATTCAGTACTTC.

This clonotype has a count of ten or more. The gene calls are TRBV4-1 and TRBJ1-4, with 11 bases lining up with TRBD1. V dropped 4 bases and J dropped 7; count of bases not matched to a gene: 14. Germline V gene lookup returns CDR1 MGHRA and CDR2 YSYEKL. The CDR3 is 18 residues long. The CDR3 bases are TGCGCCAGCAGCCCTCCGGGGGACAGGGGGGAGGCATTTGAAAAACTGTTTTTT. It encodes CASSPPGDRGEAFEKLFF.